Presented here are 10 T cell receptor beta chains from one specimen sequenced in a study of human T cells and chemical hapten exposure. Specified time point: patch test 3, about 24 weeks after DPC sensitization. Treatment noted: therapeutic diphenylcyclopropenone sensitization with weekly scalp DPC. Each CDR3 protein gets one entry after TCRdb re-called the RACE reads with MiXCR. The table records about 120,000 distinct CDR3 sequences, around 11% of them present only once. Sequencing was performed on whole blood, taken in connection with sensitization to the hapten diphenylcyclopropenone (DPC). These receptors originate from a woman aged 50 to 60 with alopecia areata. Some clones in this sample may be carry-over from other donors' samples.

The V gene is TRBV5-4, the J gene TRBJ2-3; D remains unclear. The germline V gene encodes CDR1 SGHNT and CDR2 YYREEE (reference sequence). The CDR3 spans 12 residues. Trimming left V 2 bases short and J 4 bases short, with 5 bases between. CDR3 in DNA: TGTGCCAGCAGCTTAAGGTCAGATACGCAGTATTTT. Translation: CASSLRSDTQYF.

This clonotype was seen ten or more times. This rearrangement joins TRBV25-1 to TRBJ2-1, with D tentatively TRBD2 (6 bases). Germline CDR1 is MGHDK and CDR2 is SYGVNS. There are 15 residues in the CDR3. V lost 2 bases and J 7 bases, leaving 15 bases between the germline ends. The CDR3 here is CASSELRGGGNEQFF. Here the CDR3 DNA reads TGTGCCAGCAGTGAACTCCGGGGAGGAGGTAATGAGCAGTTCTTC.

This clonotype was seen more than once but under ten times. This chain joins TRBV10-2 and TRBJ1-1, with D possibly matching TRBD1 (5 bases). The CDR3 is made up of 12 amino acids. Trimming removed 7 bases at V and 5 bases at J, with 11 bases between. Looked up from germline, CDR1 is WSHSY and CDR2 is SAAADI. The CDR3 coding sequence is TGCGCCAGCAAGGGGCGGAAGACTGAAGCTTTCTTT. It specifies CASKGRKTEAFF.

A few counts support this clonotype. As DNA, the CDR3 is TGTGCCAGCAGCCAGCGACAGGGAGATACTGAAGCTTTCTTT. Amino acids: CASSQRQGDTEAFF. The chain employs TRBV13 and TRBJ1-1; 7 bases map to TRBD1. The V gene's germline CDR1 is PRHDT and CDR2 FYEKMQ (reference sequence). CDR3 size: 14 residues. The V segment lost 5 bases and the J segment 5 bases; nucleotides outside the gene matches: 8.

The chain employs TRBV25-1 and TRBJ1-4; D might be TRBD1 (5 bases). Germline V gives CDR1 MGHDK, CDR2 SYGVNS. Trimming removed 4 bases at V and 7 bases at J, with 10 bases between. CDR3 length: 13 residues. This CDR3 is CASSGRGGEKLFF. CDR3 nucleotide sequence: TGTGCCAGCAGTGGAAGGGGAGGTGAAAAACTGTTTTTT.

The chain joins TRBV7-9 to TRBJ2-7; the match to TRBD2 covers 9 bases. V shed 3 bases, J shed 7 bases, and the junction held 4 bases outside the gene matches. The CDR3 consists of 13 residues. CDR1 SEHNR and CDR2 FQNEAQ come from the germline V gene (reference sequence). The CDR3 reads CASSFSGSKEQYF. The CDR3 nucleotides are TGTGCCAGCAGCTTTAGCGGGAGTAAAGAGCAGTACTTC. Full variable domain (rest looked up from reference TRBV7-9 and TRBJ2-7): DTGVSQNPRHKITKRGQNVTFRCDPISEHNRLYWYRQTLGQGPEFLTYFQNEAQLEKSRLLSDRFSAERPKGSFSTLEIQRTEQGDSAMYLCASSFSGSKEQYFGPGTRLTVT.

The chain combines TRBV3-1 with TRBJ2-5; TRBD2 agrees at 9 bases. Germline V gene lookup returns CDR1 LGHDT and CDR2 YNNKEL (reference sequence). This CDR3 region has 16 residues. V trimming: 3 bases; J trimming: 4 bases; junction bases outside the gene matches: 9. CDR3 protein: CASSHARREGRETQYF. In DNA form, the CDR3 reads TGTGCCAGCAGCCATGCGAGGCGGGAGGGCCGAGAGACCCAGTACTTC.

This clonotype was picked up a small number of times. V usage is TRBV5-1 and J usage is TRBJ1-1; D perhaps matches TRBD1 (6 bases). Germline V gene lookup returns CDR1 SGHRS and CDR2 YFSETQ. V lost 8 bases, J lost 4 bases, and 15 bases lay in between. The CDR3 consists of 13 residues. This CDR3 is CASMGGVGTEAFF. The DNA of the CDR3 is TGCGCCAGTATGGGGGGCGTCGGCACTGAAGCTTTCTTT.

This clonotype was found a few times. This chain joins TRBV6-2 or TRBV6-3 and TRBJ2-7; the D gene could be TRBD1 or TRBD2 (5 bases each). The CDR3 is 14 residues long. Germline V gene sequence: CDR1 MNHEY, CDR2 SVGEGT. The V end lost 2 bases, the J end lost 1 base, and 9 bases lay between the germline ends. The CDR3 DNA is TGTGCCAGCAGTTACGGGGGACCTTCCTACGAGCAGTACTTC. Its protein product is CASSYGGPSYEQYF.

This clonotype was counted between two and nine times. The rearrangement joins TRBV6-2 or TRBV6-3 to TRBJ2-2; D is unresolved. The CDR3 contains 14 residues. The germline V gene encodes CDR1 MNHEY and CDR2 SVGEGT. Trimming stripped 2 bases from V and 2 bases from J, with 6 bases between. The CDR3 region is CASSYIHNTGELFF. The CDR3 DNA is TGTGCCAGCAGTTACATACACAACACCGGGGAGCTGTTTTTT.